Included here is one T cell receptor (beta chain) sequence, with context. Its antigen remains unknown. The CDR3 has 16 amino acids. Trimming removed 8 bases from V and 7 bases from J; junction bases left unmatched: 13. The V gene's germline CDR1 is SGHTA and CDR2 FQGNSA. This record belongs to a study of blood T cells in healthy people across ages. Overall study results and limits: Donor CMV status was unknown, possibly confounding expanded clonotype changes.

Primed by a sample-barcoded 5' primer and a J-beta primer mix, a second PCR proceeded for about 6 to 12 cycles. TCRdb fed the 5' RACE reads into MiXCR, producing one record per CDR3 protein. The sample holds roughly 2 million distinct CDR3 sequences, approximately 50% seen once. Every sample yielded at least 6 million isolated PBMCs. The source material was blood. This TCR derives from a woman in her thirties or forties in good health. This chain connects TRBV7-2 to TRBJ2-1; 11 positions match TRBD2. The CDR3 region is CASGGGSGGATNEQFF. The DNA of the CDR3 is TGTGCCAGCGGAGGCGGTAGCGGGGGGGCGACGAATGAGCAGTTCTTC.